One sample yielded the 29 T cell receptor beta chains listed below, sequenced in a study of technical replicates of blood from a few donors. Clones were read by immunoSEQ multiplex PCR, and TCRdb kept only the in-frame ones, dropping some. The sample yields 53,000 or so clones, around 93% seen once. Source material: PBMCs. The receptor set was obtained from a human donor in good health. Some clones in this sample may be carry-over from other donors' samples.

The rearrangement links TRBV23-1 to TRBJ2-7; the D gene is possibly TRBD1 (6 bases). TRBV23-1 is identified as an open reading frame with a role that is uncertain. The CDR3 sequence is 15 residues long. Trimming left V 1 base short and J 3 bases short, with 13 bases between. CDR3 sequence: CASSQFVGRGYEQYF. CDR3 bases: TGCGCCAGCAGTCAATTCGTGGGCAGGGGCTACGAGCAGTACTTC.

V usage is TRBV18 and J usage is TRBJ1-2, with TRBD1 identical over 12 bases. With 5 bases clipped from V and 4 bases from J, the junction kept 14 bases outside the gene matches. The CDR3 is made up of 18 amino acids. CDR1 and CDR2 from the germline V gene are KGHSH and LQKENI. The chain's CDR3 is CASSESRDRGRSGYGYTF. CDR3 sequence (DNA): TGTGCCAGCTCAGAGAGCCGGGACAGGGGGCGTAGTGGCTATGGCTACACCTTC.

V is TRBV4-1 and J is TRBJ1-2; 9 bases are a match to TRBD1. The CDR3 is 15 residues long. Germline-derived CDR1 and CDR2 are MGHRA and YSYEKL. The V and J ends lost 4 bases and 3 bases, in that order; junction bases with no gene match: 6. The CDR3 DNA reads as TGCGCCAGCAGCCTCACAGGGGGCATTGACTATGGCTACACCTTC. Translating gives CASSLTGGIDYGYTF.

The chain carries TRBV4-3 and TRBJ1-6; the match to TRBD1 covers 9 bases. Trimming at V came to 0 bases and at J to 8 bases, leaving 14 bases not matched to a gene. CDR3 length: 19 amino acids. The V gene's germline CDR1 is LGHNA and CDR2 YSLEER. The CDR3 DNA reads as TGCGCCAGCAGCCAAGATTCCTTTTTTACAGGGGGCAAGGATTCACCCCTCCACTTT. This translates into CASSQDSFFTGGKDSPLHF.

This clone was counted a single time. This rearrangement joins TRBV18 to TRBJ2-7; 10 bases fit TRBD1. The V gene end was trimmed by 6 bases and the J gene end by 0 bases; junction bases not matched to a gene: 5. CDR3 size: 15 residues. CDR1 and CDR2 from the germline V gene are KGHSH and LQKENI. The CDR3 DNA follows: TGTGCCAGCTCCGCCGGGACAGGGGCCTCCTACGAGCAGTACTTC. Translating it yields CASSAGTGASYEQYF.

The V gene is TRBV14, the J gene TRBJ2-7; 10 positions match TRBD1. The CDR3 length is 18 residues. In germline, CDR1 is SGHDN, CDR2 FVKESK. The V segment lost 5 bases and the J segment 1 base; nucleotides outside the gene matches: 14. The CDR3 nucleotides are TGTGCCAGCAGCTCCAACTTCGGACAGGGGGATAGGTCCTACGAGCAGTACTTC. Its translation is CASSSNFGQGDRSYEQYF.

The chain employs TRBV5-8 and TRBJ1-5; D might be TRBD1 (5 bases). V was trimmed by 0 bases and J by 6 bases, leaving 13 bases between them. This CDR3 spans 15 amino acids. Germline CDR1 reads SGHTS; CDR2 reads YDEGEE. The CDR3 coding sequence is TGTGCCAGCAGCTTGGGGCAGGGAATGGGTCAGCCCCAGCATTTT. Translated, it gives CASSLGQGMGQPQHF.

A single count supports this clone. The gene calls are TRBV7-2 and TRBJ1-1, with 9 bases that match TRBD1. Unmatched junction bases numbered 3, after V lost 5 bases and J lost 5 bases. The CDR3 consists of 13 residues. Germline V lookup: CDR1 SGHTA, CDR2 FQGNSA. The CDR3 sequence: CASSRQGVTEAFF. The CDR3 DNA follows: TGTGCCAGCAGCAGACAGGGGGTGACTGAAGCTTTCTTT.

This chain uses TRBV15 with TRBJ1-4; tentative D call: TRBD1 (6 bases). Germline values: CDR1 LNHNV, CDR2 YYDKDF (reference sequence). CDR3 length: 14 amino acids. V was cut by 6 bases and J by 8 bases, with 16 bases left in between. CDR3 residues: CATSSRGSGEKLFF. DNA for the CDR3: TGTGCCACCAGTAGTAGGGGGTCCGGCGAAAAACTGTTTTTT.

This clone was recorded once. The chain recombines TRBV9 with TRBJ1-6; a weak D match, TRBD1 (5 bases). The CDR3 length is 15 residues. CDR1 and CDR2 (germline): SGDLS, YYNGEE. The germline V and J ends were trimmed by 0 bases and 5 bases, with 9 bases remaining between them. CDR3 loop: CASSVEGRDNSPLHF. In DNA form, the CDR3 reads TGTGCCAGCAGCGTAGAGGGCAGGGATAATTCACCCCTCCACTTT. Complete variable domain (other parts from reference TRBV9 and TRBJ1-6): DSGVTQTPKHLITATGQRVTLRCSPRSGDLSVYWYQQSLDQGLQFLIQYYNGEERAKGNILERFSAQQFPDLHSELNLSSLELGDSALYFCASSVEGRDNSPLHFGNGTRLTVT.

The V gene is TRBV14, the J gene TRBJ1-6; TRBD1 matches at 10 bases. The V gene's germline CDR1 is SGHDN and CDR2 FVKESK. The CDR3 consists of 16 residues. J gave up 9 bases and V 4 bases, and 9 bases lay outside the gene matches. The CDR3 DNA reads as TGTGCCAGCAGCCTGATGGGACAGGGGAAGGGTTCACCCCTCCACTTT. Its protein product is CASSLMGQGKGSPLHF. The full variable domain, completed using reference TRBV14 and TRBJ1-6, is EAGVTQFPSHSVIEKGQTVTLRCDPISGHDNLYWYRRVMGKEIKFLLHFVKESKQDESGMPNNRFLAERTGGTYSTLKVQPAELEDSGVYFCASSLMGQGKGSPLHFGNGTRLTVT.

The chain's CDR3 is CASSLSGTSGNYEQYF. The CDR3 DNA reads TGTGCCAGCAGCTTATCTGGGACTAGCGGAAACTACGAGCAGTACTTC. The V gene is TRBV7-8, the J gene TRBJ2-7, with 11 bases lining up with TRBD2. With V trimmed by 2 bases and J by 3 bases, 6 bases remained unmatched. CDR1 is SGHVS and CDR2 is FQNEAQ in the germline V gene. The CDR3 covers 16 residues. The variable domain in full, with the rest retrieved from reference TRBV7-8 and TRBJ2-7, is GAGVSQSPRYKVAKRGQDVALRCDPISGHVSLFWYQQALGQGPEFLTYFQNEAQLDKSGLPSDRFFAERPEGSVSTLKIQRTQQEDSAVYLCASSLSGTSGNYEQYFGPGTRLTVT.

This chain uses TRBV4-3 with TRBJ2-3; D is undetermined. CDR1 is LGHNA, CDR2 YSLEER, per germline. The CDR3 has 14 residues. V was pared by 5 bases and J by 3 bases, with 12 bases between. The CDR3 bases are TGCGCCAGCAGCTCACTATCCGGGACAGATACGCAGTATTTT. This gives the protein CASSSLSGTDTQYF.

This rearrangement joins TRBV9 to TRBJ2-3; 7 bases fit TRBD2. Trimming took 2 bases from V and 2 from J; bases not matched to a gene: 11. The CDR3 has 17 amino acids. CDR1 is SGDLS and CDR2 is YYNGEE in the germline V gene. CDR3 protein: CASSVNVRGDHTDTQYF. CDR3 sequence (DNA): TGTGCCAGCAGCGTCAACGTCCGGGGGGACCACACAGATACGCAGTATTTT.

The V call is TRBV14, the J call TRBJ2-3; 9 bases are a match to TRBD2. CDR1 SGHDN and CDR2 FVKESK come from the germline V gene. The CDR3 length is 16 residues. V shed 0 bases, J shed 5 bases, and the junction held 6 bases outside the gene matches. This CDR3 reads CASSQDFGGGEDTQYF. CDR3 coding DNA: TGTGCCAGCAGCCAAGATTTCGGCGGGGGGGAAGATACGCAGTATTTT.

V and J are TRBV13 and TRBJ2-5, with 10 bases that match TRBD2. V trimming: 5 bases; J trimming: 3 bases; junction bases outside the gene matches: 3. Per germline, CDR1 PRHDT and CDR2 FYEKMQ (reference sequence). The CDR3 length is 14 residues. CDR3 nucleotides: TGTGCCAGCAGCCGGACTAGCGGAGAAGAGACCCAGTACTTC. Protein: CASSRTSGEETQYF.

This chain uses TRBV30 with TRBJ2-2; 9 nucleotides align to TRBD1. V gave up 3 bases and J gave up 3 bases; unmatched junction bases: 5. This CDR3 is built from 15 residues. CDR1 is GTSNPN and CDR2 is SVGIG in the germline V gene (reference sequence). CDR3 amino acids: CAWRTGGQDTGELFF. Here the CDR3 DNA reads TGTGCCTGGAGGACAGGGGGGCAGGACACCGGGGAGCTGTTTTTT.

V usage is TRBV4-2 and J usage is TRBJ2-7; 7 bases are a match to TRBD1. J gave up 0 bases and V 4 bases, and 3 bases lay outside the gene matches. CDR1 LGHNA and CDR2 YNFKEQ come from the germline V gene. This CDR3 spans 14 amino acids. The CDR3 loop is CASSLGTVSYEQYF. CDR3 in DNA: TGTGCCAGCAGCCTCGGGACAGTCTCCTACGAGCAGTACTTC.

There are a few counts of this clone. This chain connects TRBV11-2 to TRBJ2-7, with a tentative D call TRBD2 (7 bases). In germline, CDR1 is SGHAT, CDR2 FQNNGV. With 5 bases removed from V and 4 bases from J, the gap between germline ends came to 15 bases. The CDR3 extends over 14 amino acids. The CDR3 DNA follows: TGTGCCAGCAGCGGGGGAGGGGGAGAGTACGAGCAGTACTTC. It encodes CASSGGGGEYEQYF.

The chain has TRBV1 and TRBJ2-5; the D call in the table, TRBD2, was not verified against the DNA. TRBV1 is an annotated pseudogene. The length of the CDR3 is 15 residues. The CDR3 DNA follows: TGCACCAGCAGCCAAGACGACTACCCCCCAGAGACCCAGTACTTC. Its protein is CTSSQDDYPPETQYF.

This sequence joins TRBV5-4 and TRBJ2-3; 13 positions agree with TRBD2. Germline-derived CDR1 and CDR2 are SGHNT and YYREEE (reference sequence). J gave up 1 base and V 4 bases, and 3 bases lay outside the gene matches. This CDR3 is built from 16 residues. The CDR3 spells CASSPGLAGRTDTQYF. The CDR3 region has the DNA TGTGCCAGCAGCCCGGGACTAGCGGGGCGCACAGATACGCAGTATTTT.

V gene TRBV4-3 combines with J gene TRBJ1-6, with 8 bases lining up with TRBD1. Trimming took 0 bases from V and 7 from J; bases not matched to a gene: 5. From germline, CDR1 is LGHNA and CDR2 YSLEER. The CDR3 is 16 residues long. The CDR3: CASSQDVDRENSPLHF. The CDR3 region has the DNA TGCGCCAGCAGCCAAGACGTGGACAGGGAGAATTCACCCCTCCACTTT.

The J gene is TRBJ1-2, the V gene TRBV6-1; D unresolved. V lost 2 bases and J lost 0, with 16 bases in between. Germline CDR1 and CDR2: MNHNS and SASEGT. The CDR3 loop spans 17 amino acids. The CDR3 spells CASSESGRLQANYGYTF. The CDR3 DNA reads as TGTGCCAGCAGTGAATCTGGCAGGTTACAAGCTAACTATGGCTACACCTTC.

CDR3 sequence reads: CASSIARPSGANVLTF. The CDR3 bases are TGTGCCAGTAGTATTGCGAGGCCCTCTGGGGCCAACGTCCTGACTTTC. This sequence joins TRBV19 and TRBJ2-6; D gene uncertain. V lost 3 bases and J 0 bases, leaving 9 bases between the germline ends. This CDR3 contains 16 residues. Per germline, CDR1 LNHDA and CDR2 SQIVND (reference sequence).

V gene TRBV27 combines with J gene TRBJ2-2; D remains unclear. The CDR3 spans 14 residues. Germline V gives CDR1 MNHEY, CDR2 SMNVEV (reference sequence). V lost 6 bases and J lost 1, with 9 bases in between. For the CDR3, the DNA is TGTGCCAGCAGCGACACCCTGAACACCGGGGAGCTGTTTTTT. Encoded protein: CASSDTLNTGELFF.

J is TRBJ1-1 and V is TRBV2; no reliable D call. Per the germline V gene, CDR1 is SNHLY and CDR2 is FYNNEI. The CDR3 covers 14 residues. Trimming took off 6 bases at V and 3 bases at J, with 14 bases between the two ends. CDR3 bases: TGTGCCAGCAGCCTGTCCTGGCGGGACACTGAAGCTTTCTTT. This codes for CASSLSWRDTEAFF.

A single count supports this clone. J is TRBJ2-7 and V is TRBV19, with D possibly matching TRBD1 (6 bases). CDR1 is LNHDA and CDR2 is SQIVND in the germline V gene (reference sequence). With 5 bases removed from V and 6 bases from J, the gap between germline ends came to 17 bases. The CDR3 is 14 residues long. CDR3 sequence (DNA): TGTGCCAGTAGTTCAGTCAACAGGGCGGGCGAGCAGTACTTC. It specifies CASSSVNRAGEQYF.

The chain joins TRBV30 to TRBJ1-2; D is perhaps TRBD1 (5 bases). CDR3 length: 11 amino acids. The ends were cut back, 1 base at V and 8 bases at J, with 8 bases in the middle. Germline V CDR1 and CDR2: GTSNPN, SVGIG (reference sequence). As DNA, the CDR3 is TGTGCCTGGAGTGGGACACGGGGCTACACCTTC. Encoded protein: CAWSGTRGYTF.

The V call is TRBV11-1, the J call TRBJ2-7; 8 nucleotides align to TRBD1. CDR1 is SGHAT and CDR2 is FQDESV in the germline V gene (reference sequence). The trim removed 5 bases at V and 2 bases at J, leaving 8 bases unmatched. CDR3 length: 15 amino acids. The CDR3, as DNA: TGTGCCAGCAGCCCGAGGGACAGGAGAACCTACGAGCAGTACTTC. This translates into CASSPRDRRTYEQYF.